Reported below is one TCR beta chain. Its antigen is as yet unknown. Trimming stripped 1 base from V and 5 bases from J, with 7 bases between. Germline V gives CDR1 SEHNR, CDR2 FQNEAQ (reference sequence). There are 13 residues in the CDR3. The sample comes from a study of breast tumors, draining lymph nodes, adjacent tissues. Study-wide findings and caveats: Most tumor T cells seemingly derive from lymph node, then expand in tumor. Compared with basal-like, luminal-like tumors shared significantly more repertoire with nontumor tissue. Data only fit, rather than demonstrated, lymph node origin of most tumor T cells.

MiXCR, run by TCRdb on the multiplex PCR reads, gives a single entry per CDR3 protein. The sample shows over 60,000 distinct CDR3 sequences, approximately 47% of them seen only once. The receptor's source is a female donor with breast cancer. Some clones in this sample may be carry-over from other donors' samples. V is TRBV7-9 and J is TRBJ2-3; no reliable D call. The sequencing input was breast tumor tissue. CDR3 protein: CASSLVGEDTQYF. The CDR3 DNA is TGTGCCAGCAGCTTAGTGGGTGAAGATACGCAGTATTTT.